This T cell receptor beta chain is from a study of blood T cell repertoires in COVID-19. Study summary: From the United States, Italy and Spain came samples of acute and convalescent COVID-19.

Authors' methods: Cell counts per sample came from amplifying reference gene primers. Profiling relied on immunoSEQ multiplex PCR, and the TCRdb table lists in-frame clones only, not all of them. Clone size and V and J calls were adopted from that table, with D and trimming inferred from the DNA. This sample yields fewer than 250,000 clones, of which around 83% are seen a single time; 2.5% to 3.5% belongs to the top ten. The CDR3 spans 14 residues. Germline V CDR1 and CDR2: SGHRS, YFSETQ. V lost 0 bases and J lost 7, with 10 bases in between. The TCR comes from a man aged 50 or older with active or convalescent COVID-19. Sample: peripheral blood. V usage is TRBV5-1 and J usage is TRBJ2-2; maybe TRBD2 (6 bases). DNA for the CDR3: TGCGCCAGCAGCTTGGTGGAGGGGTACGGGGAGCTGTTTTTT. It codes for CASSLVEGYGELFF.